Listed here is a single T cell receptor beta chain. This CDR3 is built from 16 residues. V was clipped by 3 bases and J by 3 bases; unmatched bases: 11. From germline, CDR1 is MDHEN and CDR2 SYDVKM. This record belongs to a study of blood T cell repertoires in COVID-19. About the research overall: The analysed material was cDNA or gDNA that came from T cells, B-cell-depleted T cells, or PBMCs.

Measured with immunoSEQ multiplex PCR; TCRdb has only the in-frame clones, and not every one. The table shows some 300,000 clones, with roughly 90% occurring only once. Material for sequencing was peripheral blood. The V and J genes are TRBV28 and TRBJ2-7; 7 bases map to TRBD2. The sequence derives from a woman aged 35 to 49 with COVID-19, enrolled during active disease. The CDR3 spells CASSFPVGGNYYEQYF. CDR3 DNA: TGTGCCAGCAGTTTCCCTGTCGGGGGGAACTACTACGAGCAGTACTTC.